This TCR beta chain was found in a study of shared clonotypes between healthy human individuals. Study-level results: Rarefaction showed sorted-subset sequencing was incomplete despite large depth.

The protocol was immunoSEQ multiplex PCR, while the TCRdb copy is restricted to in-frame clones and leaves out a portion. The sample lists some 2,000,000 clones; around 95% were seen once. The CDR3 is 15 residues long. The V gene's germline CDR1 is SGHRS and CDR2 YFSETQ. Trimming cost V 0 bases and J 2 bases, with 9 bases left between them. Comment on this clone: What it recognizes is unknown. The same CDR3 can be traced to other DNA sequences in this sample.

Material: naive CD4+ T cells sorted from blood. Subset of the sample: CD45RA+ positively selected. This TCR derives from a man aged 18-30 years in good health. J is TRBJ1-5 and V is TRBV5-1; D is uncertain. In DNA, the CDR3 is TGCGCCAGCAGCTTGGAAGGAGGAGGCAATCAGCCCCAGCATTTT. This encodes CASSLEGGGNQPQHF.